This entry features one T cell receptor beta chain sequence. These data are taken from a study of blood T cell repertoires in COVID-19. Study details: There were acute and convalescent COVID-19 samples, and they came from the United States, Italy and Spain. PBMCs, B-cell-depleted T cells, or T cells were the source of the cDNA or gDNA that made up the material.

As processed by the authors: How many nucleated cells were present was estimated from reference gene primer amplification. Data came from immunoSEQ multiplex PCR; TCRdb stores just in-frame clones and leaves some out. V and J calls and clone size are those listed in that table; D and trimming were worked out from the DNA. The sample lists 130,000 or so clones, around 89% seen once, with approximately 4.5% in the top ten. The CDR3 totals 15 residues. Germline V gene lookup returns CDR1 SGHTS and CDR2 YDEGEE. Trimming cost V 4 bases and J 1 base, with 12 bases left between them. Seattle's cohort entered during active infection and was followed longitudinally.

The rearrangement joins TRBV5-8 to TRBJ2-1; D is possibly TRBD1 (6 bases). The receptor was isolated from a man in his sixties with COVID-19, enrolled during active disease. What was sequenced was peripheral blood. CDR3: CASSQMGQSYNEQFF. As DNA, the CDR3 is TGTGCCAGCAGCCAAATGGGACAATCCTACAATGAGCAGTTCTTC.